What follows are 10 T cell receptor beta chains derived from one specimen sequenced in a study of OX40 agonist ivuxolimab in advanced cancers. Clones were read by immunoSEQ multiplex PCR, and TCRdb kept only the in-frame ones, dropping some. The table shows approximately 78,000 clones, with around 86% occurring only once. The material sequenced was CD4+ or CD8+ T cells sorted from blood, taken in a trial of the OX40 agonist ivuxolimab. These receptors were obtained from an adult with an advanced solid tumor such as melanoma, head and neck, liver or kidney cancer.

The chain recombines TRBV5-1 with TRBJ2-2, with a possible D match to TRBD1 (6 bases). CDR1 is SGHRS and CDR2 is YFSETQ in the germline V gene. V lost 3 bases to trimming and J lost 3 bases, with 15 bases between them. The CDR3 length is 16 residues. CDR3 sequence: CASSSRGGRDTGELFF. CDR3 sequence (DNA): TGCGCCAGCAGCTCCCGAGGGGGTCGGGACACCGGGGAGCTGTTTTTT. Full variable domain (rest looked up from reference TRBV5-1 and TRBJ2-2): KAGVTQTPRYLIKTRGQQVTLSCSPISGHRSVSWYQQTPGQGLQFLFEYFSETQRNKGNFPGRFSGRQFSNSRSEMNVSTLELGDSALYLCASSSRGGRDTGELFFGEGSRLTVL.

CDR3 nucleotides: TGTGCCAGCAGTCGTACCACCGTCGCTTTTATACAACTGTTTTTT. Translating gives CASSRTTVAFIQLFF. The chain carries TRBV6-5 and TRBJ1-4; D gene uncertain. V dropped 5 bases and J dropped 12 bases, with 22 bases sitting between them. The CDR3 is 15 residues long. Germline CDR1 and CDR2: MNHEY and SVGAGI.

The chain couples TRBV18 to TRBJ2-3; D perhaps matches TRBD1 (6 bases). The V gene lost 2 bases and the J gene lost 3 bases, with 12 bases spanning the gap. The CDR3 runs 15 residues. Germline values: CDR1 KGHSH, CDR2 LQKENI. The CDR3 loop reads CASSPIGQLTDTQYF. The CDR3 DNA follows: TGTGCCAGCTCACCAATAGGACAGTTGACAGATACGCAGTATTTT. Filled out from reference TRBV18 and TRBJ2-3, the complete variable domain reads NAGVMQNPRHLVRRRGQEARLRCSPMKGHSHVYWYRQLPEEGLKFMVYLQKENIIDESGMPKERFSAEFPKEGPSILRIQQVVRGDSAAYFCASSPIGQLTDTQYFGPGTRLTVL.

The rearrangement joins TRBV11-1 to TRBJ2-7, with 8 nucleotides matching TRBD2. The CDR3 is made up of 17 amino acids. Germline V gene sequence: CDR1 SGHAT, CDR2 FQDESV (reference sequence). The V gene end was trimmed by 1 base and the J gene end by 2 bases; junction bases not matched to a gene: 10. DNA for the CDR3: TGTGCCAGCAGCTTAGATAGGTACAGCGGGAGAACCTACGAGCAGTACTTC. As protein: CASSLDRYSGRTYEQYF.

As regards this clone: The junction departs from the called germline gene at one end, perhaps through a read error. V usage is TRBV7-2 and J usage is TRBJ2-7, with 9 bases aligning to TRBD2. The CDR3 runs 15 residues. Germline V lookup: CDR1 SGHTA, CDR2 FQGNSA. The CDR3 protein is CASSVAGVVGNEQYF. CDR3 nucleotides: TGTGCCAGCAGCGTAGCGGGAGTAGTCGGAAACGAGCAGTACTTC.

The gene calls are TRBV7-8 and TRBJ1-4; D unresolved. Between the trimmed V and J ends, which lost 0 bases and 4 bases, there was a span of 6 bases. This CDR3 is 14 amino acids long. CDR1 and CDR2 from the germline V gene are SGHVS and FQNEAQ. CDR3 loop: CASSLAGVNEKLFF. The CDR3 DNA follows: TGTGCCAGCAGCTTAGCGGGAGTTAATGAAAAACTGTTTTTT.

This clone was found once. V gene TRBV10-3 combines with J gene TRBJ1-4, with D possibly being TRBD1 (6 bases). Trimming stripped 5 bases from V and 5 bases from J, with 15 bases between. Looked up from germline, CDR1 is ENHRY and CDR2 is SYGVKD. CDR3 size: 15 residues. The CDR3 nucleotides read TGTGCCATCAGTTCCACACAGGGATTAAATGAAAAACTGTTTTTT. Encoded protein: CAISSTQGLNEKLFF.

The V call is TRBV27, the J call TRBJ2-1; 9 nucleotides agree with TRBD1. The J segment lost 9 bases and the V segment lost 7 bases, leaving 10 bases of the junction unmatched. The CDR3 spans 14 residues. Germline CDR1 MNHEY, CDR2 SMNVEV (reference sequence). The CDR3 coding sequence is TGTGCCAGCATAAAACAGGGGGCTCTTGGTGAGCAGTTCTTC. It encodes CASIKQGALGEQFF.

This clone was observed a few times. The gene calls are TRBV6-5 and TRBJ1-5; TRBD1 aligns across 7 bases. J lost 4 bases, V lost 6 bases, and 6 bases had no gene match. Germline values: CDR1 MNHEY, CDR2 SVGAGI. This CDR3 is built from 14 residues. The CDR3 DNA is TGTGCCAGCAGGGCGGGACAGATGAATCAGCCCCAGCATTTT. Translating it yields CASRAGQMNQPQHF.

The chain links TRBV30 to TRBJ1-2; tentative D call: TRBD1 (5 bases). Germline values: CDR1 GTSNPN, CDR2 SVGIG (reference sequence). The CDR3 consists of 13 residues. Trimming shortened V by 2 bases and J by 5 bases, and 12 bases separated the two germline ends. In DNA, the CDR3 is TGTGCCTGGAGTACAGGCAGGTATTATGGCTACACCTTC. It is translated as CAWSTGRYYGYTF.